Presented here are 5 T cell receptor beta chains from one specimen sequenced in a study of metastatic and nonmetastatic thyroid tumors. Each patient came to thyroid surgery without any prior treatment (of any kind). Using MiXCR, TCRdb re-called clones from the PCR reads. The data show 30,000 to 35,000 clones, more than 15% seen once. Sequencing was carried out using blood. These receptors were obtained from a female donor with papillary thyroid cancer or a benign thyroid nodule (not recorded which). Some clones in this sample may be carry-over from other donors' samples.

This clone was counted ten times or more. The chain links TRBV11-2 to TRBJ1-4, with a tentative D call TRBD1 (6 bases). The V end was cut by 5 bases, the J end by 3 bases, with 13 bases between. Germline V lookup: CDR1 SGHAT, CDR2 FQNNGV. The CDR3 contains 15 residues. This CDR3 reads CASSTRQAANEKLFF. For the CDR3, the DNA is TGTGCCAGCAGCACCCGACAGGCCGCTAATGAAAAACTGTTTTTT.

This clone came up many times. The chain has TRBV7-2 and TRBJ1-1, with a possible D match to TRBD1 (5 bases). Per germline, CDR1 SGHTA and CDR2 FQGNSA. The germline V and J ends were trimmed by 5 bases and 4 bases, with 17 bases remaining between them. CDR3 size: 15 residues. The CDR3 protein is CASSKVTGFITEAFF. The DNA for the CDR3 is TGTGCCAGCAGCAAAGTTACAGGTTTTATCACTGAAGCTTTCTTT.

V usage is TRBV20-1 and J usage is TRBJ2-7, with 13 bases fitting TRBD2. Germline V lookup: CDR1 DFQATT, CDR2 SNEGSKA (reference sequence). This CDR3 comprises 17 residues. Trimming at V came to 5 bases and at J to 2 bases, leaving 12 bases not matched to a gene. The CDR3 DNA is TGCAGTGCTCCAAATCCCGGGACTAGCGGGGACACCTACGAGCAGTACTTC. Translated, it gives CSAPNPGTSGDTYEQYF.

The sample holds many counts of this clone. The J gene is TRBJ2-6, the V gene TRBV5-1; D not certain. CDR1 SGHRS and CDR2 YFSETQ come from the germline V gene. Between the trimmed V and J ends, which lost 0 bases and 2 bases, there was a span of 3 bases. The CDR3 runs to 14 residues. CDR3 residues: CASSLGTGANVLTF. The CDR3 DNA is TGCGCCAGCAGCTTGGGAACTGGGGCCAACGTCCTGACTTTC.

This rearrangement joins TRBV7-9 to TRBJ2-5; D might be TRBD1 (5 bases). The V end lost 8 bases, the J end lost 1 base, and 23 bases lay between the germline ends. CDR1 and CDR2 (germline): SEHNR, FQNEAQ (reference sequence). This CDR3 has 17 amino acids. CDR3 loop: CASAYLGALGPQETQYF. The CDR3 DNA is TGTGCCAGCGCCTACCTAGGTGCTTTGGGGCCCCAAGAGACCCAGTACTTC.